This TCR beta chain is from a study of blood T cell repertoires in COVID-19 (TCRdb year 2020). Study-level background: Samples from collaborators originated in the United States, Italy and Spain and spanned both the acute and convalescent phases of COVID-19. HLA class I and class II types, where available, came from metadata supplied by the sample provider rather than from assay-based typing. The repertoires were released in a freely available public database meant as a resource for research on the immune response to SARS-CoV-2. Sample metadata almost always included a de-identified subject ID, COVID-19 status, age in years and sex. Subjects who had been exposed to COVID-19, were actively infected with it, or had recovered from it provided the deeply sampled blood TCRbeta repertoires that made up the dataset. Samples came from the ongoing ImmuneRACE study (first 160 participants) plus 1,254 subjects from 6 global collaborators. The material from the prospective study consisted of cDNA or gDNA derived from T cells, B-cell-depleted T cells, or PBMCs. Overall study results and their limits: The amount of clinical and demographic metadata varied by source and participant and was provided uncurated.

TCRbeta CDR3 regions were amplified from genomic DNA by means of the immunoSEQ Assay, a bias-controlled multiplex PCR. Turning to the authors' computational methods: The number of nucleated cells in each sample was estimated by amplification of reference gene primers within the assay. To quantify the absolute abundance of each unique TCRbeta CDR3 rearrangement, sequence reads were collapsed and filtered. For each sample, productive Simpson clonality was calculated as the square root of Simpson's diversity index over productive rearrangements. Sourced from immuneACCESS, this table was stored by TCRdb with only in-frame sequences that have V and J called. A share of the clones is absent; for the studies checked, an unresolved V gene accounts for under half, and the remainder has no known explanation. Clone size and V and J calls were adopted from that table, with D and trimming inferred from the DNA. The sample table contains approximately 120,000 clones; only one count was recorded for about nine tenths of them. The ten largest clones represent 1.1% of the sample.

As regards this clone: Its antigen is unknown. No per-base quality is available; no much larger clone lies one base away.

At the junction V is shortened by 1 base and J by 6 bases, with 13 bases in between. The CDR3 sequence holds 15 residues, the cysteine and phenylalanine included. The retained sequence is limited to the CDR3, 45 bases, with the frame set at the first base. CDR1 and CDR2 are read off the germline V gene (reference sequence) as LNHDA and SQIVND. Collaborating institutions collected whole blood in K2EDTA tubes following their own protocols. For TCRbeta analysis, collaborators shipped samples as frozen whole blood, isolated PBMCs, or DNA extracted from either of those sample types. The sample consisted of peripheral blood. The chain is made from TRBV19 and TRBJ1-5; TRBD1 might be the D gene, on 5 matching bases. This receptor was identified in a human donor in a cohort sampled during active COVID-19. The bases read TGTGCCAGTAGTATAGGCCGCAGGGTCGGTCAGCCCCAGCATTTT. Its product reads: CASSIGRRVGQPQHF.